Here is one TCR beta chain with its context. Its matching antigen is unknown. These data are taken from a study of response to subunit inactivated influenza vaccine. Whole-study results and caveats: Only a handful of new T cells, the authors suggested, are recruited with each seasonal influenza vaccination.

TCRdb re-derived calls from the RT-PCR reads in MiXCR, one entry per CDR3 protein. Here the sample spans about 780,000 distinct CDR3 sequences, approximately 18% being singletons. Looked up from germline, CDR1 is LNHNV and CDR2 is YYDKDF (reference sequence). The CDR3 sequence is 16 residues long. The trim removed 1 base at V and 0 bases at J, leaving 3 bases unmatched. The receptor was derived from a man aged 50-60 years who received an inactivated influenza vaccine. The rearrangement joins TRBV15 to TRBJ2-1; TRBD2 matches 7 bases. Sequences were derived from PBMCs from blood, sampled around 5 days after vaccination. The CDR3 DNA sequence: TGTGCCACCAGCAGAGCCGGGAGGAGCTCCTACAATGAGCAGTTCTTC. Its translation is CATSRAGRSSYNEQFF.